This passage covers 19 T cell receptor beta chains from one sample sequenced in a study of CD8+ T cells in alopecia areata. The treatment was: oral pan-JAK inhibitor, 5-10 mg twice daily. RNA extraction and reverse transcription yielded cDNA as sequencing template. Clones were read by immunoSEQ multiplex PCR, and TCRdb kept only the in-frame ones, dropping some. This sample has around 200,000 clones, with about three fifths found just once. Sequencing was performed on CD4+ T cells sorted from blood, taken at week 4, from a patient treated with tofacitinib. The receptors originated from a human donor with alopecia areata.

This chain connects TRBV7-9 to TRBJ2-5; 8 positions match TRBD1. Germline lookup yields CDR1 SEHNR and CDR2 FQNEAQ (reference sequence). The V segment lost 5 bases and the J segment 4 bases; nucleotides outside the gene matches: 9. There are 15 residues in the CDR3. In DNA, the CDR3 is TGTGCCAGCAGCCCCAGGGGGCAGGTAGGAGAGACCCAGTACTTC. This gives the protein CASSPRGQVGETQYF.

CDR3 protein: CAVRGAEYQETQYF. CDR3 sequence (DNA): TGTGCCGTACGGGGGGCGGAGTACCAAGAGACCCAGTACTTC. The chain is built from TRBV10-3 and TRBJ2-5, with D possibly being TRBD2 (7 bases). Germline CDR1 is ENHRY and CDR2 is SYGVKD. Trimming took 11 bases from V and 0 from J, leaving 16 bases between them. The CDR3 is made up of 14 amino acids.

This chain joins TRBV9 and TRBJ1-5; D unclear. From germline, CDR1 is SGDLS and CDR2 YYNGEE. Trimming stripped 4 bases from V and 5 bases from J, with 13 bases between. The CDR3 consists of 14 residues. DNA of the CDR3: TGTGCCAGCAGCCCAGGCGGGGTATATCAGCCCCAGCATTTT. As protein: CASSPGGVYQPQHF.

The chain uses TRBV18 and TRBJ2-5; D is unclear. The CDR3 spans 14 residues. Trimming removed 2 bases from V and 0 bases from J, with 7 bases in between. CDR1 is KGHSH, CDR2 LQKENI, per germline. The CDR3 is CASSPTEYQETQYF. The CDR3 DNA sequence: TGTGCCAGCTCACCAACAGAGTACCAAGAGACCCAGTACTTC.

J is TRBJ1-6 and V is TRBV28; 7 nucleotides agree with TRBD1. The CDR3 consists of 14 residues. The trim removed 7 bases at V and 8 bases at J, leaving 8 bases unmatched. Germline V gene data show CDR1 as MDHEN and CDR2 as SYDVKM. The CDR3 region is CASKEGAQYSPLHF. CDR3 bases: TGTGCCAGCAAAGAGGGGGCGCAATATTCACCCCTCCACTTT.

Comments on this clone: One end of the junction fails to match germline, which may point to a read error. The chain carries TRBV29-1 and TRBJ2-1, with D tentatively TRBD1 or TRBD2 (5 bases each). The CDR3 runs 13 residues. Germline CDR1 SQVTM, CDR2 ANQGSEA. The CDR3 region has the DNA TGCAGCGTGGAAGGGACGTCCTTTGGTGAGCAGTTCTTC. Its protein product is CSVEGTSFGEQFF.

The V call is TRBV29-1, the J call TRBJ2-5, with 9 bases that match TRBD1. Trimming cost V 5 bases and J 4 bases; bases outside gene matches: 5. Germline V gene data show CDR1 as SQVTM and CDR2 as ANQGSEA. This CDR3 contains 13 residues. CDR3 sequence reads: CSVFTGGAETQYF. CDR3 bases: TGCAGCGTTTTCACAGGGGGCGCAGAGACCCAGTACTTC.

This clone was seen only a few times. The rearrangement links TRBV23-1 to TRBJ2-5; either TRBD1 or TRBD2 may supply D (5 bases each). TRBV23-1 is an ORF; its function is uncertain. The CDR3 has 14 amino acids. V shed 1 base and J shed 5 bases, with 11 bases lying between them. The DNA for the CDR3 is TGCGCCAGCAGTCAATTTTCCAGGGAGGAGACCCAGTACTTC. Residues: CASSQFSREETQYF.

The chain uses TRBV18 and TRBJ2-3; D is uncertain. The V end lost 2 bases, the J end lost 3 bases, and 6 bases lay between the germline ends. Per germline, CDR1 KGHSH and CDR2 LQKENI. This CDR3 comprises 13 residues. DNA of the CDR3: TGTGCCAGCTCACCATCTATAACAGATACGCAGTATTTT. It specifies CASSPSITDTQYF.

The chain is built from TRBV30 and TRBJ1-6; D not certain. V gave up 4 bases and J gave up 7 bases, with 11 bases separating them. The CDR3 totals 13 residues. CDR1 and CDR2 (germline): GTSNPN, SVGIG (reference sequence). The CDR3 sequence is CAWKAYSNSPLHF. The CDR3 coding sequence is TGTGCCTGGAAGGCTTACTCCAATTCACCCCTCCACTTT.

The chain links TRBV5-1 to TRBJ2-1; no firm D call. Germline values: CDR1 SGHRS, CDR2 YFSETQ. The CDR3 runs 15 residues. With 4 bases removed from V and 4 bases from J, the gap between germline ends came to 15 bases. The CDR3 DNA reads as TGCGCCAGCAGCCAAGGTTTTGACCCGTACAATGAGCAGTTCTTC. This encodes CASSQGFDPYNEQFF.

With respect to this clone: Other DNA variants within this sample encode the same CDR3. The rearrangement links TRBV27 to TRBJ1-2, with D perhaps TRBD1 (6 bases). This CDR3 region has 14 residues. Trimming stripped 2 bases from V and 3 bases from J, with 10 bases between. CDR1 MNHEY and CDR2 SMNVEV come from the germline V gene (reference sequence). The CDR3 DNA sequence: TGTGCCAGCAGTTTAGGGGGGCCCGACTATGGCTACACCTTC. Encoded protein: CASSLGGPDYGYTF.

This clone was seen a single time. The chain combines TRBV19 with TRBJ1-5; D possibly corresponds to TRBD1 (5 bases). V was trimmed by 6 bases and J by 7 bases, leaving 13 bases between them. Germline V CDR1 and CDR2: LNHDA, SQIVND (reference sequence). The CDR3 totals 13 residues. CDR3 sequence (DNA): TGTGCCAGTAGAACGGCAGGGAAACAGCCCCAGCATTTT. Its protein product is CASRTAGKQPQHF.

The chain joins TRBV7-8 to TRBJ1-2; D unclear. Germline loops: CDR1 SGHVS, CDR2 FQNEAQ. V shed 4 bases and J shed 3 bases, with 12 bases lying between them. The CDR3 length is 14 residues. This CDR3 reads CASSSRTADYGYTF. CDR3 coding DNA: TGTGCCAGCAGCTCACGGACGGCCGACTATGGCTACACCTTC.

The CDR3 coding sequence is TGTGCCAGCCGGCAGGGAGGTTCACCCCTCCACTTT. This codes for CASRQGGSPLHF. V usage is TRBV27 and J usage is TRBJ1-6; tentatively, D is TRBD1 (5 bases). The CDR3 length is 12 residues. V was trimmed by 8 bases and J by 9 bases, leaving 11 bases between them. Germline CDR1 and CDR2: MNHEY and SMNVEV (reference sequence).

This clone was observed a single time. The rearrangement links TRBV29-1 to TRBJ2-1, with a tentative D call TRBD1 (5 bases). Germline V CDR1 and CDR2: SQVTM, ANQGSEA. The CDR3 sequence is 12 residues long. V lost 2 bases and J lost 7, with 9 bases in between. This CDR3 is CSVERTKNEQFF. The CDR3 nucleotides read TGCAGCGTTGAAAGGACAAAGAATGAGCAGTTCTTC.

Remarks on this clone: The sample contains more than one DNA sequence encoding this CDR3. This rearrangement joins TRBV5-6 to TRBJ2-5; no definite D call. Germline V gene sequence: CDR1 SGHDT, CDR2 YYEEEE. The CDR3 is 11 amino acids. Between the trimmed V and J ends, which lost 2 bases and 5 bases, there was a span of 4 bases. DNA of the CDR3: TGTGCCAGCAGCTTCCGGGAGACCCAGTACTTC. Encoded protein: CASSFRETQYF.

This sequence joins TRBV29-1 and TRBJ2-5, with 9 nucleotides matching TRBD1. In germline, CDR1 is SQVTM, CDR2 ANQGSEA. The J segment lost 5 bases and the V segment lost 1 base, leaving 2 bases of the junction unmatched. The CDR3 runs to 13 residues. The CDR3 nucleotides are TGCAGCGTTGAAGTGGGGACAGGGGAGACCCAGTACTTC. Translated, it gives CSVEVGTGETQYF.

The chain combines TRBV5-6 with TRBJ1-4, with a possible D match to TRBD1 (5 bases). The CDR3 is made up of 17 amino acids. Germline V gene lookup returns CDR1 SGHDT and CDR2 YYEEEE. V was shortened by 5 bases and J by 4 bases, with 21 bases between the two germline ends. The CDR3 DNA is TGTGCCAGCAGTACGACTCGGGGGGAGATACTTAATGAAAAACTGTTTTTT. Protein sequence: CASSTTRGEILNEKLFF.